These T cell receptor beta chains were read from a single sample in a study of shared clonotypes between healthy human individuals. Assay used: immunoSEQ multiplex PCR; TCRdb lists only in-frame clones, some missing. This table has roughly 2.1 million clones, 85% to 95% appearing once. The sequenced sample was naive CD8+ T cells from PBMCs. The receptors derive from a man aged 18 to 30 in good health. Some clones in this sample may be carry-over from other donors' samples. The CDR3 runs from the conserved cysteine through the conserved F or W. A D gene is named only where the DNA matches it firmly. For some rows the clone size is stated as once, few or many, or as a class when expanded; others skip it.

d_call	clone_size	v_call	j_call	cdr3_aa	cdr3_nt
.	.	TRBV6-6	TRBJ1-1	CASSYGAENTEAFF	TGTGCCAGCAGTTACGGGGCGGAGAACACTGAAGCTTTCTTT
TRBD1	.	TRBV6-1	TRBJ2-7	CASSAGTGGGYEQYF	TGTGCCAGCAGTGCCGGGACAGGGGGGGGCTACGAGCAGTACTTC
.	.	TRBV2	TRBJ1-1	CASSEDWDGMNTEAFF	TGTGCCAGCAGTGAAGACTGGGATGGTATGAACACTGAAGCTTTCTTT
.	.	TRBV6-5	TRBJ1-1	CASSYSPRGGTEAFF	TGTGCCAGCAGTTACTCACCCAGGGGCGGCACTGAAGCTTTCTTT
.	.	TRBV9	TRBJ1-2	CASSVAVQDSNYGYTF	TGTGCCAGCAGCGTAGCGGTGCAGGACTCTAACTATGGCTACACCTTC
.	.	TRBV19	TRBJ2-2	CASSISSGLGTGELFF	TGTGCCAGTAGTATATCTTCCGGGTTGGGCACCGGGGAGCTGTTTTTT
TRBD1	.	TRBV7-9	TRBJ1-4	CASSFRGQGGGEKLFF	TGTGCCAGCAGCTTTAGGGGACAGGGAGGAGGAGAAAAACTGTTTTTT
.	.	TRBV7-8	TRBJ2-7	CASSQPGPYEQYF	TGTGCCAGCAGCCAACCGGGACCCTACGAGCAGTACTTC
.	.	TRBV2	TRBJ2-1	CASSGTYYNEQFF	TGTGCCAGCAGCGGGACCTACTACAATGAGCAGTTCTTC
.	.	TRBV29-1	TRBJ2-3	CSVEGHLVGGDTQYF	TGCAGCGTTGAAGGACACTTAGTTGGCGGAGATACGCAGTATTTT
.	.	TRBV27	TRBJ1-1	CASSSLTYREWAFF	TGTGCCAGCAGTTCCCTCACGTACAGGGAGTGGGCTTTCTTT
.	once	TRBV28	TRBJ2-7	CASSFLDSSYEQYF	TGTGCCAGCAGTTTTTTGGACAGTTCCTACGAGCAGTACTTC
TRBD2	.	TRBV11-2	TRBJ2-7	CASRETSGRGAYEQYF	TGTGCCAGCAGAGAGACCAGCGGGAGGGGTGCCTACGAGCAGTACTTC
.	.	TRBV6-5	TRBJ2-7	CASSYSGTRGYEQYF	TGTGCCAGCAGTTACTCCGGGACTCGGGGCTACGAGCAGTACTTC
TRBD1	.	TRBV28	TRBJ2-7	CASSLWRPPQGGYEQYF	TGTGCCAGCAGTTTATGGCGGCCCCCACAGGGGGGCTACGAGCAGTACTTC
TRBD1	.	TRBV30	TRBJ2-6	CAWAGQGHSGANVLTF	TGTGCCTGGGCCGGACAGGGCCACTCTGGGGCCAACGTCCTGACTTTC
TRBD1	.	TRBV7-9	TRBJ1-2	CASSPTGMDGYTF	TGTGCCAGCAGCCCGACAGGGATGGATGGCTACACCTTC